Each of the 10 T cell receptor beta chains below was sequenced from the same sample in a study of blood T cell repertoires in COVID-19. Some clones are missing from TCRdb's copy, which holds only in-frame ones; the method was immunoSEQ multiplex PCR. The data hold about 44,000 clones, with roughly 90% observed a single time. The sequencing input was peripheral blood. The receptor set was obtained from a woman aged 80 or over in a cohort sampled during active or convalescent COVID-19.

This chain connects TRBV5-6 to TRBJ2-1; 7 positions agree with TRBD2. Germline assignment: CDR1 SGHDT and CDR2 YYEEEE. The CDR3 runs 18 residues. Trimming took 0 bases from V and 0 from J; bases not matched to a gene: 9. CDR3 loop: CASSLEIARESSYNEQFF. The CDR3 nucleotides are TGTGCCAGCAGCTTGGAAATTGCGCGGGAGAGCTCCTACAATGAGCAGTTCTTC.

The chain couples TRBV7-2 to TRBJ2-3; weak D call: TRBD1 (6 bases). This CDR3 is 13 amino acids long. In germline, CDR1 is SGHTA, CDR2 FQGNSA. Trimming removed 4 bases from V and 5 bases from J, with 10 bases in between. The CDR3, as DNA: TGTGCCAGCAGCTCGCAGGGGATAGATACGCAGTATTTT. This sequence encodes CASSSQGIDTQYF.

The CDR3, as DNA: TGTGCCAGCAGCTTAGGGGCGCGGGGGAGGGCTGGAAACACCATATATTTT. This encodes CASSLGARGRAGNTIYF. J is TRBJ1-3 and V is TRBV7-2; maybe TRBD1 (5 bases). This CDR3 is 17 amino acids long. Trimming pared 1 base from V and 2 bases from J, leaving 15 bases between. The germline V gene has CDR1 SGHTA and CDR2 FQGNSA.

The gene calls are TRBV5-4 and TRBJ1-1, with a possible D match to TRBD1 (5 bases). The germline V and J ends were trimmed by 4 bases and 4 bases, with 17 bases remaining between them. This CDR3 region has 15 residues. CDR1 is SGHNT, CDR2 YYREEE, per germline (reference sequence). As DNA, the CDR3 is TGTGCCAGCAGCGGAACACAGGTGGTAACCACTGAAGCTTTCTTT. This codes for CASSGTQVVTTEAFF.

A single count supports this clone. The chain combines TRBV6-5 with TRBJ1-5; tentatively, D is TRBD1 (6 bases). Germline V gene data show CDR1 as MNHEY and CDR2 as SVGAGI. CDR3 length equals 14 residues. V was pared by 5 bases and J by 4 bases, with 12 bases between. In nucleotides, the CDR3 is TGTGCCAGCAGTCTATCACAGGGAAATCAGCCCCAGCATTTT. Amino acid sequence: CASSLSQGNQPQHF.

This rearrangement joins TRBV5-6 to TRBJ2-7, with TRBD1 identical over 7 bases. This CDR3 has 13 residues. Germline loops: CDR1 SGHDT, CDR2 YYEEEE. V shed 0 bases, J shed 7 bases, and the junction held 4 bases outside the gene matches. The CDR3 loop is CASSLAGGREQYF. CDR3 nucleotide sequence: TGTGCCAGCAGCTTGGCAGGGGGTCGGGAGCAGTACTTC.

The V call is TRBV19, the J call TRBJ2-1, with D tentatively TRBD2 (5 bases). V lost 4 bases and J 3 bases, leaving 16 bases between the germline ends. The V gene's germline CDR1 is LNHDA and CDR2 SQIVND (reference sequence). This CDR3 has 16 amino acids. In nucleotides, the CDR3 is TGTGCCAGTAGTAGGAAAGAAGCGGTGGACTACAATGAGCAGTTCTTC. Translating it yields CASSRKEAVDYNEQFF.

The rearrangement links TRBV18 to TRBJ1-5; D is undetermined. CDR3 length equals 13 residues. Trimming left V 2 bases short and J 5 bases short, with 7 bases between. In germline, CDR1 is KGHSH, CDR2 LQKENI. In DNA, the CDR3 is TGTGCCAGCTCACCAGGCGGAGATCAGCCCCAGCATTTT. It encodes CASSPGGDQPQHF.

This clone occurred once. The chain joins TRBV6-5 to TRBJ2-7; the D is unclear. V was trimmed by 6 bases and J by 3 bases, leaving 9 bases between them. The CDR3 is 12 residues long. CDR1 is MNHEY and CDR2 is SVGAGI in the germline V gene. The chain's CDR3 is CASRSSGYEQYF. Here the CDR3 DNA reads TGTGCCAGCAGATCCTCCGGCTACGAGCAGTACTTC.

The chain uses TRBV21-1 and TRBJ2-7; no check of the table's D call, TRBD2, against the DNA was made. TRBV21-1 is a recognized pseudogene. The CDR3 loop spans 13 amino acids. CDR3 nucleotides: TGTGCCAGCAGCAAATCTAAAGTCTACGAGCAGTACTTC. This encodes CASSKSKVYEQYF.